This TCR beta chain was documented in a study of blood T cell repertoires in COVID-19. Study at large: PBMCs, B-cell-depleted T cells, or T cells provided the cDNA or gDNA that made up the material.

Only in-frame clones appear in the TCRdb table, and some are missing; sequencing was by immunoSEQ multiplex PCR. The table shows 150,000 to 200,000 clones, with roughly four fifths occurring only once. Germline CDR1 and CDR2: SGHRS and YFSETQ. Trimming took 6 bases from V and 5 from J; bases not matched to a gene: 6. CDR3 length equals 14 residues. This TCR derives from a woman in her 70s with COVID-19, enrolled during active disease. The chain joins TRBV5-1 to TRBJ2-5; 11 nucleotides agree with TRBD1. Sequenced material: peripheral blood. The CDR3 nucleotides are TGCGCCAGCAAGACGGGACAGGGGGTCGAGACCCAGTACTTC. Translated, it gives CASKTGQGVETQYF. Looking up the rest from reference TRBV5-1 and TRBJ2-5 gives the full variable domain: KAGVTQTPRYLIKTRGQQVTLSCSPISGHRSVSWYQQTPGQGLQFLFEYFSETQRNKGNFPGRFSGRQFSNSRSEMNVSTLELGDSALYLCASKTGQGVETQYFGPGTRLLVL.